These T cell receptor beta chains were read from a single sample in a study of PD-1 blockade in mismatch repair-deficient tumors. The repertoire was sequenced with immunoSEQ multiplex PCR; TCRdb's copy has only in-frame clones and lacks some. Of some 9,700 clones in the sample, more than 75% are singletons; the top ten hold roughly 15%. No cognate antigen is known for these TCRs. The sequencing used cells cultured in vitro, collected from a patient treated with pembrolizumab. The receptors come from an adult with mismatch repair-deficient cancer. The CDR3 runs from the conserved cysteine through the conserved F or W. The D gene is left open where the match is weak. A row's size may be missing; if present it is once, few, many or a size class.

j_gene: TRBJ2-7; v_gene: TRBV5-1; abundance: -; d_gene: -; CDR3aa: CASSLTTGSYEQYF; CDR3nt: TGCGCCAGCAGCTTGACAACAGGTTCCTACGAGCAGTACTTC
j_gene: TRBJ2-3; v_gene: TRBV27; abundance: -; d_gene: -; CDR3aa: CASSLLVAADTQYF; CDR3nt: TGTGCCAGCAGTTTACTGGTAGCAGCAGATACGCAGTATTTT
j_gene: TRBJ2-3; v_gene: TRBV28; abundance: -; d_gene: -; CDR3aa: CASSSSHTDTQYF; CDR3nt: TGTGCCAGCAGTTCCTCCCACACAGATACGCAGTATTTT
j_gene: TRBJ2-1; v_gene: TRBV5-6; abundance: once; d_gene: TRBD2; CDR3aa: CASSFGGRAAGEQFF; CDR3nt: TGTGCCAGCAGCTTCGGCGGGAGGGCCGCTGGGGAGCAGTTCTTC
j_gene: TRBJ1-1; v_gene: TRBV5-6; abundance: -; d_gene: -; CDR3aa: CASSLHPANTEAFF; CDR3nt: TGTGCCAGCAGCTTGCATCCAGCAAACACTGAAGCTTTCTTT
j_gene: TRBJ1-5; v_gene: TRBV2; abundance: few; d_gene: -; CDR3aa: CASSELGASQPQHF; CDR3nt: TGTGCCAGCAGTGAATTGGGGGCGAGCCAGCCCCAGCATTTT
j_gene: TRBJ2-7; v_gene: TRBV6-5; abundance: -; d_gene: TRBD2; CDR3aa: CASSREGRGEQYF; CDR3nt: TGTGCCAGCAGTCGGGAGGGGAGGGGGGAGCAGTACTTC
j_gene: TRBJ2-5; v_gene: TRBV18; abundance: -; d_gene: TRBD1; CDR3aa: CASSPTGDRLQETQYF; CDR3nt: TGTGCCAGCTCACCTACAGGGGACCGCCTCCAAGAGACCCAGTACTTC
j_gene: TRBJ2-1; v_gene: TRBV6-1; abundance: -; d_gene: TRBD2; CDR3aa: CASSLGLAYNEQFF; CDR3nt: TGTGCCAGCAGCTTGGGACTAGCTTACAATGAGCAGTTCTTC
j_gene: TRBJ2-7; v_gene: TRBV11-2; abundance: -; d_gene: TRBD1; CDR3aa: CASSLSLSRGLKEQYF; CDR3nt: TGTGCCAGCAGCTTATCCTTGTCCAGGGGGCTTAAAGAGCAGTACTTC
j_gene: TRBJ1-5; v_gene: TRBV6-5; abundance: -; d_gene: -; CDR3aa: CASSWALNQPQHF; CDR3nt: TGTGCCAGCAGTTGGGCCCTCAATCAGCCCCAGCATTTT
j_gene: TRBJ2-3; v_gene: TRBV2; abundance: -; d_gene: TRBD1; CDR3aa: CASSVWQGATDTQYF; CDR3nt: TGTGCCAGCAGTGTCTGGCAGGGGGCAACAGATACGCAGTATTTT
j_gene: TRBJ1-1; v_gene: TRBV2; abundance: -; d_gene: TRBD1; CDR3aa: CASSEQGVGHTEAFF; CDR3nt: TGTGCCAGCAGTGAACAGGGGGTGGGGCACACTGAAGCTTTCTTT
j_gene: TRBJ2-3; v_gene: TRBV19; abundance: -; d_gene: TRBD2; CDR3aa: CASSIRGTSGDTQYF; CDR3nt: TGTGCCAGTAGTATACGAGGGACTAGCGGAGATACGCAGTATTTT
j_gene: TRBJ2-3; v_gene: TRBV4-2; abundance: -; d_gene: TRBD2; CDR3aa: CASSQDWGGSRPDTQYF; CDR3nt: TGTGCCAGCAGCCAAGACTGGGGCGGGAGTCGACCAGATACGCAGTATTTT
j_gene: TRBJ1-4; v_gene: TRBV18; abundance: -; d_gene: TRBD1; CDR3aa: CASSPGTGYEKLFF; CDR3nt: TGTGCCAGCTCACCCGGGACAGGGTATGAAAAACTGTTTTTT
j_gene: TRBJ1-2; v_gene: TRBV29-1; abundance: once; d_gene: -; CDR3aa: CSVSRLEGRGGTTNYGYTF; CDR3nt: TGCAGCGTTTCCCGTCTGGAGGGAAGGGGGGGGACCACTAACTATGGCTACACCTTC
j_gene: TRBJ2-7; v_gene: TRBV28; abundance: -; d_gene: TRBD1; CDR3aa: CASSLMDRGSYEQYF; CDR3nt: TGTGCCAGCAGTTTGATGGACAGGGGCTCCTACGAGCAGTACTTC
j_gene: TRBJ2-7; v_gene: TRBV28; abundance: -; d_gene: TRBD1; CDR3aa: CASSDIPGQGIYEQYF; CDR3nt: TGTGCCAGCAGCGATATCCCGGGACAGGGGATCTACGAGCAGTACTTC
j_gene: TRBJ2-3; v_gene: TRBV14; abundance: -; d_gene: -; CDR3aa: CASSQKYTQYF; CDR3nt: TGTGCCAGCAGCCAAAAATATACGCAGTATTTT
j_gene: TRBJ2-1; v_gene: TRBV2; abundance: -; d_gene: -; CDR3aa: CASLPMGENEQFF; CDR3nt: TGTGCCAGCCTTCCTATGGGAGAGAATGAGCAGTTCTTC
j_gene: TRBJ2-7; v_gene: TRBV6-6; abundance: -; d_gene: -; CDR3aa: CASSYQIQGNEQYF; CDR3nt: TGTGCCAGCAGTTACCAGATACAGGGCAACGAGCAGTACTTC
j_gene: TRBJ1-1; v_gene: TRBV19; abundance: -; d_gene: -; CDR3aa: CASSIGQVNTEAFF; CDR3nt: TGTGCCAGTAGTATAGGACAGGTGAACACTGAAGCTTTCTTT
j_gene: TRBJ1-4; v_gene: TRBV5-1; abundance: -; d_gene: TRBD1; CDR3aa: CASSILGQGNEKLFF; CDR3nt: TGCGCCAGCAGCATCCTGGGACAGGGGAATGAAAAACTGTTTTTT
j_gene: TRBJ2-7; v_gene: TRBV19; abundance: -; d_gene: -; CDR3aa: CASSSAQQGEQYF; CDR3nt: TGTGCCAGTAGTAGTGCCCAGCAGGGCGAGCAGTACTTC
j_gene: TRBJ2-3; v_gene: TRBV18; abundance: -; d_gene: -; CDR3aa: CASSAFLTDTQYF; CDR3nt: TGTGCCAGCTCAGCTTTTCTAACAGATACGCAGTATTTT
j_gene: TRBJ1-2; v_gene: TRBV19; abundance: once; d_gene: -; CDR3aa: CASSISEENYGYTF; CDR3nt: TGTGCCAGTAGTATATCGGAGGAAAACTATGGCTACACCTTC
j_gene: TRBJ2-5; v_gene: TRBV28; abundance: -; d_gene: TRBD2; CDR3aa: CASSLWAGALETQYF; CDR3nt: TGTGCCAGCAGTTTATGGGCGGGAGCACTAGAGACCCAGTACTTC
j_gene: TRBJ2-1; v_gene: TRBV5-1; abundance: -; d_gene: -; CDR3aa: CASSLETGYHNEQFF; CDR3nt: TGCGCCAGCAGCTTGGAGACAGGTTACCACAATGAGCAGTTCTTC
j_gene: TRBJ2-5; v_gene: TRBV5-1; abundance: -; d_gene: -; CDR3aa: CASSVGTQETQYF; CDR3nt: TGCGCCAGCAGCGTCGGGACCCAAGAGACCCAGTACTTC
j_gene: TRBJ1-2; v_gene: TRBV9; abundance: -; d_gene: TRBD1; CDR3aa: CASSPFYWDRGQGNYGYTF; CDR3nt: TGTGCCAGCAGCCCTTTTTATTGGGACAGGGGGCAGGGTAACTATGGCTACACCTTC
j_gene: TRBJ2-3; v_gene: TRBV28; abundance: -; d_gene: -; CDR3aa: CASNRFSRTDTQYF; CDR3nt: TGTGCCAGCAACCGATTTAGTCGCACAGATACGCAGTATTTT
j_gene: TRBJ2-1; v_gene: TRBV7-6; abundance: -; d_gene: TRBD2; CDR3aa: CASSSGPGGNEQFF; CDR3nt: TGTGCCAGCAGCTCAGGACCGGGGGGGAATGAGCAGTTCTTC
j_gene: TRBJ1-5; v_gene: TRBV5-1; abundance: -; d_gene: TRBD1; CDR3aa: CASSSRDRIPNQPQHF; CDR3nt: TGCGCCAGCAGCTCCCGGGACAGGATTCCTAATCAGCCCCAGCATTTT
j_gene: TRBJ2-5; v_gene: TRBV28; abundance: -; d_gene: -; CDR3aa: CGGRLGLLSETQYF; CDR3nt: TGTGGGGGGAGGCTAGGACTCCTTTCGGAGACCCAGTACTTC
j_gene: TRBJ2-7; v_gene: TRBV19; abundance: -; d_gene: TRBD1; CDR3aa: CASSIMTGTYEQYF; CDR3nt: TGTGCCAGTAGTATAATGACAGGGACCTACGAGCAGTACTTC
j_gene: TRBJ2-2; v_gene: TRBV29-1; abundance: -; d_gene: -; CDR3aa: CSVEGVGAYTGELFF; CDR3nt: TGCAGCGTTGAAGGGGTGGGGGCGTATACCGGGGAGCTGTTTTTT
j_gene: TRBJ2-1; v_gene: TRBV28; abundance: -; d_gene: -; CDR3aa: CASGTSGTWPSFFNEQFF; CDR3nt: TGTGCCAGCGGAACCTCCGGGACTTGGCCTTCCTTTTTCAATGAGCAGTTCTTC
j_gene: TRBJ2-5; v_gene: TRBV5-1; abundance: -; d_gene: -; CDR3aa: CASSLFSAGETQYF; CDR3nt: TGCGCCAGCAGCCTTTTTTCGGCCGGGGAGACCCAGTACTTC
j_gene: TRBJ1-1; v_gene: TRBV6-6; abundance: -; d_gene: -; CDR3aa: CASSWQRDEAFF; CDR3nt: TGTGCCAGCAGTTGGCAGAGGGATGAAGCTTTCTTT
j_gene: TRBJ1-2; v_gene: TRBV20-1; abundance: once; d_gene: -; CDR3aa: CSASPGGGYTF; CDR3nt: TGCAGTGCCAGCCCCGGGGGAGGCTACACCTTC
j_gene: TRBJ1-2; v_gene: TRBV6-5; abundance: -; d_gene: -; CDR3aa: CASSYGGNGYTF; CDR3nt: TGTGCCAGCAGTTACGGGGGAAATGGCTACACCTTC
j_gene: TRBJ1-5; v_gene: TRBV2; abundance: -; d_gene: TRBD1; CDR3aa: CASNFDRGGQPQHF; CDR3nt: TGTGCCAGCAACTTTGACAGGGGAGGGCAGCCCCAGCATTTT
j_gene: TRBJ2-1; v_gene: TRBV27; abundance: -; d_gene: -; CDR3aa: CASSLGRNNEQFF; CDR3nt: TGTGCCAGCAGTTTAGGCAGAAACAATGAGCAGTTCTTC
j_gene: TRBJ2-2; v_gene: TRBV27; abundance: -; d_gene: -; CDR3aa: CASSSQLFGAMVGTGELFF; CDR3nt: TGTGCCAGCAGTTCCCAGTTATTCGGGGCGATGGTAGGGACCGGGGAGCTGTTTTTT
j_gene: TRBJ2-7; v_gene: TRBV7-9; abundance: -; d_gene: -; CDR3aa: CASSEITGTQSYEQYF; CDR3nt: TGTGCCAGCAGCGAGATAACAGGTACCCAATCCTACGAGCAGTACTTC
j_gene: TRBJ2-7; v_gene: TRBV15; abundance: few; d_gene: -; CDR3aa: CATSTAPGPYEQYF; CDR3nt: TGTGCCACCAGCACTGCCCCGGGCCCCTACGAGCAGTACTTC
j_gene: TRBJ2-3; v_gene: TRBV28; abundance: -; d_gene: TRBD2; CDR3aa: CASSLSLSAGGSSTDTQYF; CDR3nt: TGTGCCAGCAGCTTGTCCCTGTCCGCGGGAGGTTCTAGCACAGATACGCAGTATTTT